Below are 11 T cell receptor beta chains sequenced from a single sample in a study of a mutant IDH1 vaccine in newly diagnosed glioma. The repertoire was sequenced with immunoSEQ multiplex PCR; TCRdb's copy has only in-frame clones and lacks some. The sample shows around 87,000 clones, under 90% of them seen only once. Time point here: baseline, week 1 (first vaccination visit). The treatment here: pre-vaccination baseline after standard-of-care therapy. The source was PBMCs, collected from a glioma patient treated with radiotherapy, temozolomide or both. These receptors originate from a woman aged 45 to 65 with glioma.

The V call is TRBV6-1, the J call TRBJ2-4; TRBD2 agrees at 11 bases. V lost 3 bases, J lost 0 bases, and 10 bases stayed unmatched. CDR1 MNHNS and CDR2 SASEGT come from the germline V gene. The CDR3 sequence is 19 residues long. The CDR3 DNA reads as TGTGCCAGCAGTGATTTCCCTAGCGGGGGGAGGCTAGCCAAAAACATTCAGTACTTC. Translation: CASSDFPSGGRLAKNIQYF.

This chain uses TRBV6-1 with TRBJ2-7; 10 nucleotides match TRBD1. Germline-derived CDR1 and CDR2 are MNHNS and SASEGT. With 4 bases clipped from V and 1 base from J, the junction kept 1 base outside the gene matches. This CDR3 comprises 14 residues. CDR3 amino acids: CASSGDRGSYEQYF. The CDR3 nucleotides are TGTGCCAGCAGTGGGGACAGGGGATCCTACGAGCAGTACTTC.

CDR3 DNA sequence: TGTGCCAGCAGTTACGGGGGGAACACTGAAGCTTTCTTT. It encodes CASSYGGNTEAFF. This sequence joins TRBV6-5 and TRBJ1-1; possibly TRBD1 for D (5 bases). V lost 2 bases to trimming and J lost 1 base, with 5 bases between them. Germline V lookup: CDR1 MNHEY, CDR2 SVGAGI. The CDR3 is 13 amino acids.

This clone has just a few counts. The rearrangement links TRBV7-2 to TRBJ2-2, with 7 bases lining up with TRBD2. This CDR3 region has 17 residues. The V segment lost 5 bases and the J segment 4 bases; nucleotides outside the gene matches: 13. Germline CDR1 reads SGHTA; CDR2 reads FQGNSA. DNA for the CDR3: TGTGCCAGCAGCCAATCGGCTCGCGGGGGACTCACCGGGGAGCTGTTTTTT. It yields the protein CASSQSARGGLTGELFF. The full variable domain, with the rest looked up from reference TRBV7-2 and TRBJ2-2, is GAGVSQSPSNKVTEKGKDVELRCDPISGHTALYWYRQSLGQGLEFLIYFQGNSAPDKSGLPSDRFSAERTGGSVSTLTIQRTQQEDSAVYLCASSQSARGGLTGELFFGEGSRLTVL.

The chain joins TRBV30 to TRBJ1-3, with 7 bases lining up with TRBD1. Trimming at V came to 0 bases and at J to 3 bases, leaving 2 bases not matched to a gene. Germline V CDR1 and CDR2: GTSNPN, SVGIG (reference sequence). This CDR3 region has 14 residues. The CDR3 sequence: CAWSVPGGGNTIYF. The CDR3 DNA reads TGTGCCTGGAGTGTACCAGGGGGTGGAAACACCATATATTTT.

The CDR3 nucleotides are TGTGCCAGCAGTTTCCGGGACCTAGGTCGCTATGGCTACACCTTC. This sequence encodes CASSFRDLGRYGYTF. This chain links TRBV27 with TRBJ1-2, with D possibly matching TRBD1 (5 bases). Trimming took off 3 bases at V and 4 bases at J, with 15 bases between the two ends. Per germline, CDR1 MNHEY and CDR2 SMNVEV (reference sequence). The CDR3 runs 15 residues.

The chain combines TRBV5-8 with TRBJ2-3, with TRBD1 matching over 9 bases. The V and J ends lost 0 bases and 6 bases, in that order; junction bases with no gene match: 5. This CDR3 region has 15 residues. The germline V gene has CDR1 SGHTS and CDR2 YDEGEE. The CDR3 coding sequence is TGTGCCAGCAGCTTGGAAACAGGGGGCAGTGATACGCAGTATTTT. This codes for CASSLETGGSDTQYF.

This clone is a singleton in its sample. The chain is built from TRBV19 and TRBJ2-7; 13 bases align to TRBD2. Germline V CDR1 and CDR2: LNHDA, SQIVND (reference sequence). Germline trimming cut 7 bases from V and 2 bases from J; bases unmatched to any gene: 5. The CDR3 extends over 15 amino acids. The CDR3 DNA reads as TGTGCCAGTACCACGGGACTAGCGGGGACCTACGAGCAGTACTTC. Translation gives CASTTGLAGTYEQYF.

The V call is TRBV28, the J call TRBJ1-1; D may be TRBD1 (5 bases). V was shortened by 0 bases and J by 0 bases, with 5 bases between the two germline ends. The CDR3 spans 14 residues. In germline, CDR1 is MDHEN, CDR2 SYDVKM. In DNA form, the CDR3 reads TGTGCCAGCAGTTTATGGACAGTGAACACTGAAGCTTTCTTT. Its protein product is CASSLWTVNTEAFF. The full variable domain, completed using reference TRBV28 and TRBJ1-1, is DVKVTQSSRYLVKRTGEKVFLECVQDMDHENMFWYRQDPGLGLRLIYFSYDVKMKEKGDIPEGYSVSREKKERFSLILESASTNQTSMYLCASSLWTVNTEAFFGQGTRLTVV.

The chain combines TRBV2 with TRBJ1-2; TRBD1 matches at 9 bases. This CDR3 is built from 15 residues. Germline CDR1 reads SNHLY; CDR2 reads FYNNEI. J was trimmed by 0 bases and V by 3 bases; bases with no gene match: 2. Here the CDR3 DNA reads TGTGCCAGCAGTGAGGGACAGGGATCTAACTATGGCTACACCTTC. This codes for CASSEGQGSNYGYTF. Full variable domain (outside the CDR3, taken from reference TRBV2 and TRBJ1-2): EPEVTQTPSHQVTQMGQEVILRCVPISNHLYFYWYRQILGQKVEFLVSFYNNEISEKSEIFDDQFSVERPDGSNFTLKIRSTKLEDSAMYFCASSEGQGSNYGYTFGSGTRLTVV.

This clone has only one observation. V is TRBV4-2 and J is TRBJ1-4; 8 bases match TRBD1. There are 14 residues in the CDR3. The V gene's germline CDR1 is LGHNA and CDR2 YNFKEQ. The ends lost 4 bases at V and 5 bases at J; junction bases unmatched: 3. DNA of the CDR3: TGTGCCAGCAGCCCGGACAGGGTGAATGAAAAACTGTTTTTT. Encoded protein: CASSPDRVNEKLFF.